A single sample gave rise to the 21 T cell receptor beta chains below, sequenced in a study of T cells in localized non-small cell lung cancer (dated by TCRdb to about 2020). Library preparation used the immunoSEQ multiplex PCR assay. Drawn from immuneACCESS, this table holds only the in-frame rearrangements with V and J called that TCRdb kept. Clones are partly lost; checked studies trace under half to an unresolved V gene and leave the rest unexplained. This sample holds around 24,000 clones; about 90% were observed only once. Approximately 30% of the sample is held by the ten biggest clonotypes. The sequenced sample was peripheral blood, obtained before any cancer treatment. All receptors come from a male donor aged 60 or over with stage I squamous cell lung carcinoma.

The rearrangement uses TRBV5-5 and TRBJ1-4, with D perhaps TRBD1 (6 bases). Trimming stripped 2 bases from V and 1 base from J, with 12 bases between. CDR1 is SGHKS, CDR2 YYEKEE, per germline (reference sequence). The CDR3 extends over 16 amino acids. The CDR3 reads CASSLQGGGTNEKLFF. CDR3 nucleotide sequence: TGTGCCAGCAGCTTACAGGGTGGTGGAACTAATGAAAAACTGTTTTTT.

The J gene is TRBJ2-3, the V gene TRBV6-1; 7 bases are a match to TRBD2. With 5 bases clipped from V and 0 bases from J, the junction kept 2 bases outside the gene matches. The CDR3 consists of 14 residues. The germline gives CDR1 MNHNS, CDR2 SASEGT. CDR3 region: CASSLAESTDTQYF. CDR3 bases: TGTGCCAGCAGTCTAGCGGAAAGCACAGATACGCAGTATTTT.

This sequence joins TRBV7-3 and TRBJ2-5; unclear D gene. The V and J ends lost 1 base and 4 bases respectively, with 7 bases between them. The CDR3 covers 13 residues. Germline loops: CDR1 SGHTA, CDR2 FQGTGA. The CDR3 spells CASSLMKGETQYF. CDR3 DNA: TGTGCCAGCAGCTTAATGAAGGGAGAGACCCAGTACTTC.

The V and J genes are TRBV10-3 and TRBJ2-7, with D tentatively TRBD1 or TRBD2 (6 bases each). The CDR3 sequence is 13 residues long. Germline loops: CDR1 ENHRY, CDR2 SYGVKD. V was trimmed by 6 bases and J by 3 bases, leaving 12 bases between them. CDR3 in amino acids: CAIRRDIYYEQYF. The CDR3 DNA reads TGTGCCATCAGGCGGGACATTTACTACGAGCAGTACTTC.

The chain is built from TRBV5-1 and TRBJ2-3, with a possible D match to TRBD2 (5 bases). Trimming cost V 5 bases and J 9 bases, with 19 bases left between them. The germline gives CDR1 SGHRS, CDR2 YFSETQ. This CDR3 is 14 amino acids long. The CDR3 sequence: CASRESPGGATQYF. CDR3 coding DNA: TGCGCCAGCAGGGAGTCGCCCGGAGGTGCAACGCAGTATTTT.

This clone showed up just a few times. The chain's CDR3 is CASTLSMNTEAFF. The CDR3, as DNA: TGTGCCAGCACCCTCTCCATGAACACTGAAGCTTTCTTT. The rearrangement links TRBV6-6 to TRBJ1-1; D is ambiguous. The CDR3 has 13 residues. V was cut by 7 bases and J by 0 bases, with 9 bases left in between. Germline V lookup: CDR1 MNHNY, CDR2 SVGAGI (reference sequence).

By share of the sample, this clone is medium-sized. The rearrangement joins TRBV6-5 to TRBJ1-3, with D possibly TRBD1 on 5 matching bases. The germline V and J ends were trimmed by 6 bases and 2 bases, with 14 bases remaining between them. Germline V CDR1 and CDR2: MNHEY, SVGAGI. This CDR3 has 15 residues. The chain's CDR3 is CASSLTGATGNTIYF. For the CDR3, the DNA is TGTGCCAGCAGCCTTACAGGAGCGACTGGAAACACCATATATTTT.

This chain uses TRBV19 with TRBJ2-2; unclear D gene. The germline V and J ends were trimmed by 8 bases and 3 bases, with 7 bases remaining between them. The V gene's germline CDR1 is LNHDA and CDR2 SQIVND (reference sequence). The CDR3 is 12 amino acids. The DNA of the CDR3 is TGTGCCAGTCCGTCCTACACCGGGGAGCTGTTTTTT. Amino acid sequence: CASPSYTGELFF.

CDR3 DNA sequence: TGTGCCAGCAGTGAAGTCCCGGCAGCCAACAATCAGCCCCAGCATTTT. This translates into CASSEVPAANNQPQHF. The J gene is TRBJ1-5, the V gene TRBV6-1; D is unresolved. Germline CDR1 MNHNS, CDR2 SASEGT. V shed 1 base and J shed 3 bases, with 13 bases lying between them. This CDR3 spans 16 amino acids.

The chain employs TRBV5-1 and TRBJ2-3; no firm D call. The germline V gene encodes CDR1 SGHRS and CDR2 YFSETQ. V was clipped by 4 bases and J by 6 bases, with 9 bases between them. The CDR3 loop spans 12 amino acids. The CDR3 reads CASSLAVDTQYF. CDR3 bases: TGCGCCAGCAGCCTCGCCGTGGATACGCAGTATTTT.

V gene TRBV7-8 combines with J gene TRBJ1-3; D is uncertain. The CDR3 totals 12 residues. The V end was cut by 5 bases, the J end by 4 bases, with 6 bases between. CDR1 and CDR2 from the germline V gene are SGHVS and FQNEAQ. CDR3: CASSQMGNTIYF. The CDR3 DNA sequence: TGTGCCAGCAGCCAGATGGGAAACACCATATATTTT. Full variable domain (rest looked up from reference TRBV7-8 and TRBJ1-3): GAGVSQSPRYKVAKRGQDVALRCDPISGHVSLFWYQQALGQGPEFLTYFQNEAQLDKSGLPSDRFFAERPEGSVSTLKIQRTQQEDSAVYLCASSQMGNTIYFGEGSWLTVV.

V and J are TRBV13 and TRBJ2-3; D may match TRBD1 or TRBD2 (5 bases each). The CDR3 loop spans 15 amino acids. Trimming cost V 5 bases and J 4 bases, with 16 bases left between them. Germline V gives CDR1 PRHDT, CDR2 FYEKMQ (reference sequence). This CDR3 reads CASSPRDGLADTQYF. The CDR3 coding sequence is TGTGCCAGCAGCCCCCGGGACGGGTTAGCAGATACGCAGTATTTT.

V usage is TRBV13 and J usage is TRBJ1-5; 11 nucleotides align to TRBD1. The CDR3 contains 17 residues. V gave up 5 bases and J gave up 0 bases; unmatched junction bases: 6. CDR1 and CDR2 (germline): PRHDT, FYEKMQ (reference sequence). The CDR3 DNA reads TGTGCCAGCAGCCGACGGACAGGGGGCTCTAGCAATCAGCCCCAGCATTTT. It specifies CASSRRTGGSSNQPQHF.

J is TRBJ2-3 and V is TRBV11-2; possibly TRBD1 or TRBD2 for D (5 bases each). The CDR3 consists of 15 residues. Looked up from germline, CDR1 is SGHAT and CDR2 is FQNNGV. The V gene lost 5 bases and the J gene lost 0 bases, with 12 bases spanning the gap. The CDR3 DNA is TGTGCCAGCAGCCCCCAAGGGGACAGCACAGATACGCAGTATTTT. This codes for CASSPQGDSTDTQYF.

The CDR3 spells CSAEVNTEAFF. For the CDR3, the DNA is TGCAGTGCCGAGGTAAACACTGAAGCTTTCTTT. The genes are TRBV20-1 and TRBJ1-1; D uncertain. The CDR3 sequence is 11 residues long. The germline CDR1 and CDR2 sequences are DFQATT and SNEGSKA (reference sequence). Trimming pared 6 bases from V and 2 bases from J, leaving 7 bases between.

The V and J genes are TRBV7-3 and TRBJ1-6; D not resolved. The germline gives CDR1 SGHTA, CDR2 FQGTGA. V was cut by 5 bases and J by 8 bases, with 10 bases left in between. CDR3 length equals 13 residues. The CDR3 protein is CASSASSHSPLHF. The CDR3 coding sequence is TGTGCCAGCAGCGCCTCCAGCCATTCACCCCTCCACTTT.

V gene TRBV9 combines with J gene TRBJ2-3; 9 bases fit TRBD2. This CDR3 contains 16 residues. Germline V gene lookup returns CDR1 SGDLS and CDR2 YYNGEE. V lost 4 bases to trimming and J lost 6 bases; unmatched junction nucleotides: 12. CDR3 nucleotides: TGTGCCAGCAGCACTCCCAGCGGGAGGCGAGGGGATACGCAGTATTTT. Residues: CASSTPSGRRGDTQYF. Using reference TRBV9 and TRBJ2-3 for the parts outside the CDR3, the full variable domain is DSGVTQTPKHLITATGQRVTLRCSPRSGDLSVYWYQQSLDQGLQFLIQYYNGEERAKGNILERFSAQQFPDLHSELNLSSLELGDSALYFCASSTPSGRRGDTQYFGPGTRLTVL.

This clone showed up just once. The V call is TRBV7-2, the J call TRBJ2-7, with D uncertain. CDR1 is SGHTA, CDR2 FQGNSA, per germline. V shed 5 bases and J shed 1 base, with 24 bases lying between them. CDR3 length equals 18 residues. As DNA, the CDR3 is TGTGCCAGCAGCCACGATTCATTTACAGCTATGTCATCCTACGAGCAGTACTTC. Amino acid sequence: CASSHDSFTAMSSYEQYF.

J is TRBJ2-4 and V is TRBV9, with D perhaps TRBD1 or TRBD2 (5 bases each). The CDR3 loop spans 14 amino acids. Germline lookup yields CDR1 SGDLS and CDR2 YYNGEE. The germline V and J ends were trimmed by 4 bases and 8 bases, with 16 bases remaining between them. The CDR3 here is CASSSRLGEDIQYF. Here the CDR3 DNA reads TGTGCCAGCAGCTCTAGGTTGGGGGAAGACATTCAGTACTTC. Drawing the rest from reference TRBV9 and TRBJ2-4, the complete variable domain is DSGVTQTPKHLITATGQRVTLRCSPRSGDLSVYWYQQSLDQGLQFLIQYYNGEERAKGNILERFSAQQFPDLHSELNLSSLELGDSALYFCASSSRLGEDIQYFGAGTRLSVL.

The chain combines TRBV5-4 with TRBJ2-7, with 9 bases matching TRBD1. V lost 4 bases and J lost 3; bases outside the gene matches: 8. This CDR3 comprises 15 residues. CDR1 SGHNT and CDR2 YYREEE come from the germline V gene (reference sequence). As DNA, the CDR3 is TGTGCCAGCAGCGCTATGGGACAGGGTTACTACGAGCAGTACTTC. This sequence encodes CASSAMGQGYYEQYF.

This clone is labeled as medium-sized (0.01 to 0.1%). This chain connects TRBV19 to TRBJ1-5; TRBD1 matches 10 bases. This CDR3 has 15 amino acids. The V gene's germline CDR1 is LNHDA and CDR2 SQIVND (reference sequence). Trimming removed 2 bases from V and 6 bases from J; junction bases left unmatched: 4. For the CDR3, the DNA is TGTGCCAGTAGTATAAGCGGGACAGGGGTTCAGCCCCAGCATTTT. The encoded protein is CASSISGTGVQPQHF.